Below are 26 T cell receptor beta chains sequenced from a single sample in a study of PD-L1 blockade in urothelial cancer. Time point given: pretreatment peripheral blood. Only in-frame clones appear in the TCRdb table, and some are missing; sequencing was by immunoSEQ multiplex PCR. The table has about 50,000 clones, about 80% seen once; the top ten hold approximately 2.9%. Sample: PBMCs, taken around atezolizumab (anti-PD-L1) treatment. The receptors here all came from a man aged 65-85 years with urothelial cancer.

The rearrangement uses TRBV5-1 and TRBJ2-3; no clear D gene. V shed 3 bases and J shed 0 bases, with 14 bases lying between them. CDR1 is SGHRS and CDR2 is YFSETQ in the germline V gene. The CDR3 is 16 amino acids. The CDR3: CASSSGQQPSTDTQYF. CDR3 nucleotide sequence: TGCGCCAGCAGCTCGGGTCAGCAGCCGAGCACAGATACGCAGTATTTT.

The chain joins TRBV9 to TRBJ2-1, with 10 bases matching TRBD1. The CDR3 has 16 residues. Germline V gives CDR1 SGDLS, CDR2 YYNGEE. V lost 4 bases and J lost 3; bases outside the gene matches: 7. The CDR3 nucleotides are TGTGCCAGCAGCCTTCGGACAGGGGGAAGCTACAATGAGCAGTTCTTC. It translates to CASSLRTGGSYNEQFF.

The rearrangement links TRBV6-5 to TRBJ1-1; perhaps TRBD1 as D (6 bases). This CDR3 has 13 residues. The germline CDR1 and CDR2 sequences are MNHEY and SVGAGI. V was clipped by 10 bases and J by 1 base, with 13 bases between them. The CDR3 is CATLRTANTEAFF. CDR3 nucleotide sequence: TGTGCCACCCTCCGGACAGCGAACACTGAAGCTTTCTTT.

The chain carries TRBV9 and TRBJ2-1; D might be TRBD1 (10 bases). Per the germline V gene, CDR1 is SGDLS and CDR2 is YYNGEE. The germline V and J ends were trimmed by 4 bases and 9 bases, with 23 bases remaining between them. The CDR3 has 16 amino acids. CDR3 nucleotide sequence: TGTGCCAGCAGCCCACGACAGGGGGCGCGGGGGGGTGAGCAGTTCTTC. This translates into CASSPRQGARGGEQFF.

The rearrangement uses TRBV5-1 and TRBJ2-5; no reliable D call. The CDR3 is 13 residues long. Trimming took off 5 bases at V and 5 bases at J, with 13 bases between the two ends. Germline V gene sequence: CDR1 SGHRS, CDR2 YFSETQ. The CDR3 DNA sequence: TGCGCCAGCAGACCGGCCCTAGAGGAGACCCAGTACTTC. Amino acids: CASRPALEETQYF.

The J gene is TRBJ2-3, the V gene TRBV4-1, with D maybe TRBD2 (5 bases). V lost 3 bases, J lost 2 bases, and 15 bases lay in between. Germline V gene lookup returns CDR1 MGHRA and CDR2 YSYEKL. The CDR3 runs to 16 residues. CDR3: CASSHRAGTNTDTQYF. In DNA, the CDR3 is TGCGCCAGCAGCCATAGGGCGGGCACCAACACAGATACGCAGTATTTT.

The CDR3 DNA reads TGTGCCAGCAGTTTATCCGGGACAGGGGCCCCAGATACGCAGTATTTT. This sequence encodes CASSLSGTGAPDTQYF. The chain couples TRBV6-6 to TRBJ2-3, with 10 positions matching TRBD1. The CDR3 totals 16 residues. Germline V gene lookup returns CDR1 MNHNY and CDR2 SVGAGI (reference sequence). Losses at the gene ends were 4 bases for V and 4 bases for J; bases not matched to a gene: 8.

The V and J genes are TRBV18 and TRBJ2-5; D possibly corresponds to TRBD1 (5 bases). The V end was cut by 4 bases, the J end by 3 bases, with 9 bases between. Germline CDR1 KGHSH, CDR2 LQKENI. The CDR3 is 13 amino acids. The CDR3 nucleotides are TGTGCCAGCTCACGGACGGACAAAGAGACCCAGTACTTC. Encoded protein: CASSRTDKETQYF.

The chain uses TRBV2 and TRBJ2-7, with TRBD2 matching over 8 bases. Losses at the gene ends were 11 bases for V and 5 bases for J; bases not matched to a gene: 8. This CDR3 contains 12 residues. The germline V gene encodes CDR1 SNHLY and CDR2 FYNNEI. The DNA for the CDR3 is TGTGCCTCTCTTGGACTAGCAGACGAGCAGTACTTC. Translation: CASLGLADEQYF. The whole variable domain, remainder taken from reference TRBV2 and TRBJ2-7, is EPEVTQTPSHQVTQMGQEVILRCVPISNHLYFYWYRQILGQKVEFLVSFYNNEISEKSEIFDDQFSVERPDGSNFTLKIRSTKLEDSAMYFCASLGLADEQYFGPGTRLTVT.

The chain uses TRBV6-4 and TRBJ2-1; D unresolved. Germline V gene sequence: CDR1 MRHNA, CDR2 SNTAGT. This CDR3 is 13 amino acids long. Deletions cut 4 bases from V and 8 bases from J, with 12 bases between. The DNA for the CDR3 is TGTGCCAGCAGTGCCGAACACCAATATGAGCAGTTCTTC. This codes for CASSAEHQYEQFF.

The chain couples TRBV12-5 to TRBJ2-2; 8 positions agree with TRBD1. Germline V gives CDR1 LGHNT, CDR2 FRNRAP. This CDR3 spans 15 amino acids. V was clipped by 2 bases and J by 7 bases; unmatched bases: 6. The CDR3 reads CASGLRQGAFGELFF. CDR3 DNA: TGTGCTAGTGGTTTGAGGCAGGGGGCTTTCGGGGAGCTGTTTTTT.

The chain carries TRBV5-1 and TRBJ2-3; 8 bases are a match to TRBD2. Germline V gene sequence: CDR1 SGHRS, CDR2 YFSETQ. V lost 0 bases to trimming and J lost 4 bases; unmatched junction nucleotides: 4. The CDR3 is 15 amino acids. The CDR3 DNA reads TGCGCCAGCAGCTTGGACGGGGGGGCCGCAGATACGCAGTATTTT. Translation gives CASSLDGGAADTQYF.

The V gene is TRBV30, the J gene TRBJ1-4; 9 nucleotides match TRBD1. V was clipped by 2 bases and J by 5 bases; unmatched bases: 6. This CDR3 comprises 15 residues. Germline CDR1 GTSNPN, CDR2 SVGIG (reference sequence). As DNA, the CDR3 is TGTGCCTGGAGTTTTACAGGACAGGGGAATGAAAAACTGTTTTTT. It codes for CAWSFTGQGNEKLFF.

This chain uses TRBV25-1 with TRBJ1-4, with no clear D. V lost 4 bases and J lost 12, with 15 bases in between. Looked up from germline, CDR1 is MGHDK and CDR2 is SYGVNS. The CDR3 runs 13 residues. CDR3 protein: CASSGEGYGQLFF. DNA of the CDR3: TGTGCCAGCAGTGGGGAGGGCTATGGGCAACTGTTTTTT.

The V call is TRBV27, the J call TRBJ1-5; 9 bases are shared with TRBD1. CDR1 is MNHEY, CDR2 SMNVEV, per germline (reference sequence). The CDR3 extends over 15 amino acids. The junction had 9 bases not matched to a gene; V was cut back by 5 bases and J by 7 bases. CDR3 sequence: CASSPGTGFGQPQHF. Written as DNA, the CDR3 is TGTGCCAGCAGTCCCGGGACAGGGTTCGGCCAGCCCCAGCATTTT.

The gene calls are TRBV19 and TRBJ2-1; 12 bases are a match to TRBD2. Germline CDR1 reads LNHDA; CDR2 reads SQIVND (reference sequence). The V gene end was trimmed by 5 bases and the J gene end by 7 bases; junction bases not matched to a gene: 9. The CDR3 length is 16 residues. The CDR3 protein is CASSSLAGGRGNEQFF. CDR3 coding DNA: TGTGCCAGTAGTTCACTAGCGGGAGGCCGGGGGAATGAGCAGTTCTTC.

J is TRBJ2-6 and V is TRBV5-4; D not certain. The V and J ends lost 1 base and 0 bases respectively, with 5 bases between them. In germline, CDR1 is SGHNT, CDR2 YYREEE (reference sequence). The CDR3 runs 15 residues. As DNA, the CDR3 is TGTGCCAGCAGCTTGAGACTCTCTGGGGCCAACGTCCTGACTTTC. It translates to CASSLRLSGANVLTF.

This clone was found once. The chain employs TRBV28 and TRBJ2-7; the match to TRBD1 covers 7 bases. The trim removed 3 bases at V and 3 bases at J, leaving 5 bases unmatched. The germline V gene has CDR1 MDHEN and CDR2 SYDVKM. This CDR3 comprises 14 residues. CDR3 DNA sequence: TGTGCCAGCAGTTTGACAGGGAGAAACTACGAGCAGTACTTC. This gives the protein CASSLTGRNYEQYF.

The V and J genes are TRBV7-2 and TRBJ2-1; 7 bases agree with TRBD1. Germline CDR1 is SGHTA and CDR2 is FQGNSA. V lost 3 bases, J lost 5 bases, and 4 bases stayed unmatched. The CDR3 extends over 14 amino acids. The CDR3 sequence: CASSFGTVNNEQFF. The CDR3 DNA reads as TGTGCCAGCAGCTTTGGGACAGTCAACAATGAGCAGTTCTTC.

The V call is TRBV18, the J call TRBJ2-7; D perhaps matches TRBD1 (6 bases). Germline V CDR1 and CDR2: KGHSH, LQKENI. The CDR3 runs to 12 residues. Trimming stripped 5 bases from V and 4 bases from J, with 9 bases between. The CDR3 DNA follows: TGTGCCAGCTCAACGCAGGGGTACGAGCAGTACTTC. Residues: CASSTQGYEQYF.

The V and J genes are TRBV6-6 and TRBJ1-6; TRBD1 matches at 11 bases. The CDR3 has 15 residues. J gave up 10 bases and V 6 bases, and 8 bases lay outside the gene matches. CDR1 and CDR2 from the germline V gene are MNHNY and SVGAGI (reference sequence). The CDR3 protein is CASSTGTGGRSPLHF. The CDR3 DNA is TGTGCCAGCAGCACCGGGACAGGGGGTAGATCACCCCTCCACTTT.

The chain combines TRBV6-1 with TRBJ2-2; TRBD1 matches at 9 bases. The CDR3 sequence is 14 residues long. The germline gives CDR1 MNHNS, CDR2 SASEGT. J gave up 5 bases and V 6 bases, and 4 bases lay outside the gene matches. The CDR3 DNA is TGTGCCAGCAGGGACAGGGGCCAGACCGGGGAGCTGTTTTTT. Residues: CASRDRGQTGELFF.

V usage is TRBV9 and J usage is TRBJ1-2, with D possibly matching TRBD1 (6 bases). The germline V gene encodes CDR1 SGDLS and CDR2 YYNGEE. V lost 0 bases to trimming and J lost 9 bases, with 12 bases between them. The CDR3 extends over 13 amino acids. CDR3 amino acids: CASSVGTAPSYTF. The CDR3 bases are TGTGCCAGCAGCGTAGGGACAGCTCCCAGCTACACCTTC.

The chain recombines TRBV18 with TRBJ2-4; tentatively, D is TRBD2 (5 bases). This CDR3 region has 14 residues. The germline gives CDR1 KGHSH, CDR2 LQKENI. V lost 5 bases to trimming and J lost 10 bases, with 18 bases between them. This CDR3 reads CASSSETPRGIQYF. The CDR3 DNA reads TGTGCCAGCTCATCAGAGACACCCCGAGGGATTCAGTACTTC.

The chain couples TRBV6-5 to TRBJ2-7, with D perhaps matching TRBD2 (5 bases). Germline V CDR1 and CDR2: MNHEY, SVGAGI. The ends were cut back, 6 bases at V and 0 bases at J, with 12 bases in the middle. The CDR3 extends over 14 amino acids. CDR3 sequence reads: CASRLDGNSYEQYF. The CDR3 region has the DNA TGTGCCAGCAGACTGGACGGGAACTCCTACGAGCAGTACTTC.

This sequence joins TRBV7-9 and TRBJ1-1; 7 bases align to TRBD1. V was pared by 5 bases and J by 6 bases, with 15 bases of the junction left unmatched. Germline V gene data show CDR1 as SEHNR and CDR2 as FQNEAQ (reference sequence). This CDR3 is built from 16 residues. CDR3 protein: CASSVYPRDSSSEAFF. CDR3 coding DNA: TGTGCCAGCAGCGTCTACCCCCGGGACAGCTCCTCTGAAGCTTTCTTT. The whole variable domain, filled in from reference TRBV7-9 and TRBJ1-1, reads DTGVSQNPRHKITKRGQNVTFRCDPISEHNRLYWYRQTLGQGPEFLTYFQNEAQLEKSRLLSDRFSAERPKGSFSTLEIQRTEQGDSAMYLCASSVYPRDSSSEAFFGQGTRLTVV.